This TCR beta chain was captured by sequencing in a study of CD8+CD57+ T cells in acquired aplastic anemia. This clonotype was found a few times. CDR1 SGHDT and CDR2 YYEEEE come from the germline V gene. The V gene end was trimmed by 4 bases and the J gene end by 5 bases; junction bases not matched to a gene: 12. The CDR3 has 16 residues. Whoever was chosen for sequencing had shown CD8+CD57+ cell expansion by flow cytometry. Genomic DNA was employed as the template in profiling TCR beta VDJ and CDR3. TCRdb analysed the reads with MiXCR anew, one entry per CDR3 protein. Of 450,000 to 550,000 distinct CDR3 sequences detected, under 40% appear once; the ten largest clones hold roughly 0.89%.

This clonotype was obtained from a human donor with aplastic anemia. The V and J genes are TRBV5-6 and TRBJ1-2, with 9 bases that match TRBD1. Sequenced: sorted CD4+, CD8+, or CD8+CD57+ T cells (not recorded which) from PBMCs. CDR3 loop: CASSHLTGGTTYGYTF. CDR3 DNA: TGTGCCAGCAGCCACTTGACAGGGGGGACAACATATGGCTACACCTTC.